This T cell receptor (beta chain) was captured in a study of blood T cell repertoires in COVID-19. At the level of the study: The study drew acute and convalescent COVID-19 samples from the United States, Italy and Spain. In each case, the material was cDNA or gDNA derived from T cells, B-cell-depleted T cells, or PBMCs.

Germline assignment: CDR1 MNHNS and CDR2 SASEGT. This CDR3 contains 13 residues. V lost 5 bases to trimming and J lost 5 bases; unmatched junction nucleotides: 5. In the authors' workflow: Using reference gene primer amplification, nucleated cell counts were estimated. Using immunoSEQ multiplex PCR, the repertoire was profiled, and TCRdb retains in-frame clones only, with some absent. Clone size and the V and J calls come from that table; the DNA yielded D and trimming. The profile shows under 300,000 clones, about nine tenths of them singletons. This clonotype was obtained from a woman in her 40s who had recovered from COVID-19. The material sequenced was peripheral blood. The rearrangement links TRBV6-1 to TRBJ1-1, with 7 nucleotides matching TRBD1. CDR3 sequence reads: CASSSQGGTEAFF. The CDR3 region has the DNA TGTGCCAGCAGTTCCCAGGGGGGTACTGAAGCTTTCTTT.